The rows below give T cell receptor beta chains drawn from one sample of a study of early T cells in non-severe SARS-CoV-2 infection. Via MiXCR, TCRdb re-called the 5' RACE reads, giving one row per CDR3 protein. The sample yields 55,000 to 85,000 distinct CDR3 sequences, 9.5% to 15% seen once. The sample taken for sequencing was whole blood. These receptors were obtained from an adult who was a healthcare worker with PCR-confirmed SARS-CoV-2 infection or an uninfected control (not recorded which). The CDR3 runs from the conserved cysteine through the conserved F or W. The D gene is left open where the match is weak. A row's size may be missing; if present it is once, few, many or a size class.

J gene: TRBJ2-1; V gene: TRBV11-2; D gene: .; clone size: many; CDR3 DNA: TGTGCCAGCAGCCTCTCCCTTAACAATGAGCAGTTCTTC; CDR3 protein: CASSLSLNNEQFF
J gene: TRBJ2-7; V gene: TRBV20-1; D gene: .; clone size: few; CDR3 DNA: TGCAGTGCTGAGGCCTGGGCGGGCTCCTACGAGCAGTACTTC; CDR3 protein: CSAEAWAGSYEQYF
J gene: TRBJ2-1; V gene: TRBV2; D gene: .; clone size: .; CDR3 DNA: TGTGCCAGCAGTCGAACGGGACCAAGCTCCTACAATGAGCAGTTCTTC; CDR3 protein: CASSRTGPSSYNEQFF
J gene: TRBJ2-5; V gene: TRBV7-3; D gene: .; clone size: many; CDR3 DNA: TGTGCCAGCAGCATCACCGGGGGAAAGGAGACCCAGTACTTC; CDR3 protein: CASSITGGKETQYF
J gene: TRBJ1-5; V gene: TRBV7-9; D gene: .; clone size: .; CDR3 DNA: TGTGCCAGCAGCCCAGGGGACCCCCTCGGGAGTCAGCCCCAGCATTTT; CDR3 protein: CASSPGDPLGSQPQHF
J gene: TRBJ2-5; V gene: TRBV2; D gene: .; clone size: many; CDR3 DNA: TGTGCCAGCACCCGGGATTGGCAAGAGACCCAGTACTTC; CDR3 protein: CASTRDWQETQYF
J gene: TRBJ2-5; V gene: TRBV6-5; D gene: TRBD2; clone size: .; CDR3 DNA: TGTGCCAGCAGACTGGGACTAGCGGGAGTTCAAGAGACCCAGTACTTC; CDR3 protein: CASRLGLAGVQETQYF
J gene: TRBJ2-2; V gene: TRBV9; D gene: TRBD1; clone size: .; CDR3 DNA: TGTGCCAGCAGCAGACCCGGGACAGGGGGCATTGGGGAGCTGTTTTTT; CDR3 protein: CASSRPGTGGIGELFF
J gene: TRBJ2-7; V gene: TRBV5-5; D gene: TRBD1; clone size: many; CDR3 DNA: TGTGCCAGCAGCGTCCGGCCCGGGACAGGGGTTTTTCCCTACGAGCAGTACTTC; CDR3 protein: CASSVRPGTGVFPYEQYF
J gene: TRBJ2-1; V gene: TRBV29-1; D gene: .; clone size: few; CDR3 DNA: TGCAGCGTTGATAGAGGAACTGAGCAGTTCTTC; CDR3 protein: CSVDRGTEQFF
J gene: TRBJ2-5; V gene: TRBV7-9; D gene: TRBD1; clone size: few; CDR3 DNA: TGTGCCAGCAGCTCGCCGGACAGGGTAACAGAGACCCAGTACTTC; CDR3 protein: CASSSPDRVTETQYF
J gene: TRBJ2-7; V gene: TRBV20-1; D gene: .; clone size: .; CDR3 DNA: TGCAGTGCTATCGAGTCGAGGAACGAGCAGTACTTC; CDR3 protein: CSAIESRNEQYF
J gene: TRBJ2-7; V gene: TRBV11-2; D gene: .; clone size: few; CDR3 DNA: TGTGCCAGCAGCTTAGTGGTAGCCAACGAGCAGTACTTC; CDR3 protein: CASSLVVANEQYF
J gene: TRBJ2-1; V gene: TRBV5-6; D gene: TRBD2; clone size: few; CDR3 DNA: TGTGCCAGCAGCTGGGAGACTAGCGGGAGGCTTAAGAATGAGCAGTTCTTC; CDR3 protein: CASSWETSGRLKNEQFF
J gene: TRBJ2-7; V gene: TRBV5-1; D gene: .; clone size: few; CDR3 DNA: TGCGCCAGCAGCCGGGAGACGGCAGGGTCCTCCTACGAGCAGTACTTC; CDR3 protein: CASSRETAGSSYEQYF
J gene: TRBJ2-3; V gene: TRBV20-1; D gene: TRBD2; clone size: few; CDR3 DNA: TGCAGTGCCACAGGACTAGCGGGGATCATTGATACGCAGTATTTT; CDR3 protein: CSATGLAGIIDTQYF
J gene: TRBJ1-4; V gene: TRBV7-9; D gene: .; clone size: many; CDR3 DNA: TGTGCCAGCAGCCGCCGGGACGGCGAAAAACTGTTTTTT; CDR3 protein: CASSRRDGEKLFF
J gene: TRBJ2-3; V gene: TRBV20-1; D gene: .; clone size: .; CDR3 DNA: TGCAGTGCTAGAGATTGGGGGAGAAGCACAGATACGCAGTATTTT; CDR3 protein: CSARDWGRSTDTQYF
J gene: TRBJ2-1; V gene: TRBV20-1; D gene: TRBD2; clone size: few; CDR3 DNA: TGCAGTGCTAGAGATAGGAGGATTGGTGCGGGGGGCTACAATGAGCAGTTCTTC; CDR3 protein: CSARDRRIGAGGYNEQFF
J gene: TRBJ2-7; V gene: TRBV9; D gene: .; clone size: many; CDR3 DNA: TGTGCCAGCAGCGTAGGGGCGAACTCCTACGAGCAGTACTTC; CDR3 protein: CASSVGANSYEQYF
J gene: TRBJ1-4; V gene: TRBV20-1; D gene: .; clone size: .; CDR3 DNA: TGCAGTGCTACCTACCTCCGGGGGGGCAGCGCTAATGAAAAACTGTTTTTT; CDR3 protein: CSATYLRGGSANEKLFF
J gene: TRBJ2-1; V gene: TRBV6-6; D gene: .; clone size: .; CDR3 DNA: TGTGCCAGCAGTTACACGCGGGACGAGCAGTTCTTC; CDR3 protein: CASSYTRDEQFF
J gene: TRBJ2-6; V gene: TRBV6-6; D gene: .; clone size: few; CDR3 DNA: TGTGCCAGCAGTTACCGTGAGGGGGGTGACTCTGGGGCCAACGTCCTGACTTTC; CDR3 protein: CASSYREGGDSGANVLTF
J gene: TRBJ2-1; V gene: TRBV12-3/TRBV12-4; D gene: TRBD2; clone size: few; CDR3 DNA: TGTGCCAGCAGCCGAGGACTAGCGGGAGGGAATGAGCAGTTCTTC; CDR3 protein: CASSRGLAGGNEQFF
J gene: TRBJ2-6; V gene: TRBV4-1; D gene: TRBD1; clone size: many; CDR3 DNA: TGCGCCAGCAGCCAAGTGGGCCTCCGGGACAGGTCTGGGGCCAACGTCCTGACTTTC; CDR3 protein: CASSQVGLRDRSGANVLTF
J gene: TRBJ2-3; V gene: TRBV24-1; D gene: TRBD1; clone size: many; CDR3 DNA: TGTGCCACCAGCGACAGGGCTTCTAGCACAGATACGCAGTATTTT; CDR3 protein: CATSDRASSTDTQYF
J gene: TRBJ2-6; V gene: TRBV7-3; D gene: .; clone size: .; CDR3 DNA: TGTGCCAGCAGCTTAACGGCAGGGGCTGGGGCCAACGTCCTGACTTTC; CDR3 protein: CASSLTAGAGANVLTF
J gene: TRBJ2-6; V gene: TRBV6-6; D gene: .; clone size: .; CDR3 DNA: TGTGCCAGCAGACCCGAGGACGGGGGCTCTGGGGCCAACGTCCTGACTTTC; CDR3 protein: CASRPEDGGSGANVLTF
J gene: TRBJ2-5; V gene: TRBV5-4; D gene: .; clone size: few; CDR3 DNA: TGTGCCAGCAGGGTACAGGGAGGGGAGACCCAGTACTTC; CDR3 protein: CASRVQGGETQYF
J gene: TRBJ2-7; V gene: TRBV11-2; D gene: .; clone size: .; CDR3 DNA: TGTGCCAGCAGCTTGAGCAGTCTTAACGAGCAGTACTTC; CDR3 protein: CASSLSSLNEQYF
J gene: TRBJ1-2; V gene: TRBV29-1; D gene: .; clone size: .; CDR3 DNA: TGCAGCGTTGAAGATCGGGGGGATGGCTACACCTTC; CDR3 protein: CSVEDRGDGYTF
J gene: TRBJ2-4; V gene: TRBV13; D gene: TRBD1; clone size: few; CDR3 DNA: TGTGCCAGCAGCTTCACTGAGTCGGGACAGCTCAAAAACATTCAGTACTTC; CDR3 protein: CASSFTESGQLKNIQYF
J gene: TRBJ2-2; V gene: TRBV28; D gene: .; clone size: few; CDR3 DNA: TGTGCCAGTTGGAGTAGGGTCACCGGGGAGCTGTTTTTT; CDR3 protein: CASWSRVTGELFF
J gene: TRBJ2-1; V gene: TRBV11-2; D gene: TRBD1; clone size: many; CDR3 DNA: TGTGCCAGCAGCCCCCGGGACAGGAACAATGAGCAGTTCTTC; CDR3 protein: CASSPRDRNNEQFF
J gene: TRBJ2-1; V gene: TRBV24-1; D gene: .; clone size: few; CDR3 DNA: TGTGCCACCAGTGATTTTATTCGGGCGGGACTCAATGAGCAGTTCTTC; CDR3 protein: CATSDFIRAGLNEQFF
J gene: TRBJ2-1; V gene: TRBV29-1; D gene: .; clone size: .; CDR3 DNA: TGCAGCGTTGAGGAGGGACAGTACTTGATGGATGAGCAGTTCTTC; CDR3 protein: CSVEEGQYLMDEQFF
J gene: TRBJ2-7; V gene: TRBV18; D gene: .; clone size: many; CDR3 DNA: TGTGCCAGCTCACGCTTCCGGGACACCTTCTACGAGCAGTACTTC; CDR3 protein: CASSRFRDTFYEQYF
J gene: TRBJ2-7; V gene: TRBV21-1; D gene: .; clone size: many; CDR3 DNA: TGTGCCAGCAGGTCCTACGAGCAGTACTTC; CDR3 protein: CASRSYEQYF
J gene: TRBJ2-3; V gene: TRBV7-9; D gene: TRBD2; clone size: few; CDR3 DNA: TGTGCCACCCGAAATAGCGGGGGCCTCAGGAGCACAGATACGCAGTATTTT; CDR3 protein: CATRNSGGLRSTDTQYF
J gene: TRBJ2-1; V gene: TRBV29-1; D gene: TRBD2; clone size: many; CDR3 DNA: TGCAGCGTTGTAGGGGGGGGACTAGCGGGCTTGGGTTCCTACAATGAGCAGTTCTTC; CDR3 protein: CSVVGGGLAGLGSYNEQFF
J gene: TRBJ2-5; V gene: TRBV7-6; D gene: TRBD1; clone size: .; CDR3 DNA: TGTGCCAGCAGCCGGACAGGGGGCGCGTCGGAGACCCAGTACTTC; CDR3 protein: CASSRTGGASETQYF
J gene: TRBJ2-7; V gene: TRBV10-3; D gene: TRBD2; clone size: few; CDR3 DNA: TGTGCCACTGAAAAGCGGGAGGGCCCCCAAGAGCAGTACTTC; CDR3 protein: CATEKREGPQEQYF
J gene: TRBJ2-7; V gene: TRBV2; D gene: .; clone size: .; CDR3 DNA: TGTGCCAGCAGTGAGGAGGGATTCGGCGAGCAGTACTTC; CDR3 protein: CASSEEGFGEQYF
J gene: TRBJ1-1; V gene: TRBV5-1; D gene: .; clone size: few; CDR3 DNA: TGCGCCAGCAGCTTCAACGAGTTTCCGGCTTTCTTT; CDR3 protein: CASSFNEFPAFF
J gene: TRBJ1-5; V gene: TRBV2; D gene: TRBD1; clone size: few; CDR3 DNA: TGTGCCAGCAGAGGCTACAGGGGAAGCAATCAGCCCCAGCATTTT; CDR3 protein: CASRGYRGSNQPQHF
J gene: TRBJ1-5; V gene: TRBV11-2; D gene: .; clone size: .; CDR3 DNA: TGTGCCAGCAGCCCACTTCAGACAGGCCGCAATCAGCCCCAGCATTTT; CDR3 protein: CASSPLQTGRNQPQHF
J gene: TRBJ2-1; V gene: TRBV11-2; D gene: .; clone size: few; CDR3 DNA: TGTGCCAGCCGCAGGGTTGGCAATGAGCAGTTCTTC; CDR3 protein: CASRRVGNEQFF
J gene: TRBJ2-3; V gene: TRBV11-2; D gene: TRBD1; clone size: few; CDR3 DNA: TGTGCCAGCAGCTCCCGAGGGACAGGGGATGTGGCGGCAGATACGCAGTATTTT; CDR3 protein: CASSSRGTGDVAADTQYF
J gene: TRBJ2-5; V gene: TRBV10-3; D gene: .; clone size: few; CDR3 DNA: TGTGCCATCAGTGAGCGCGGGGAGACCCAGTACTTC; CDR3 protein: CAISERGETQYF
J gene: TRBJ1-5; V gene: TRBV3-1; D gene: TRBD1; clone size: many; CDR3 DNA: TGTGCCAGCAGCTTAACAGGGGGTCTAAATCAGCCCCAGCATTTT; CDR3 protein: CASSLTGGLNQPQHF
J gene: TRBJ2-7; V gene: TRBV5-1; D gene: .; clone size: many; CDR3 DNA: TGCGCCAGCAGCTCCTCGGGACTCTTTAGCTTC; CDR3 protein: CASSSSGLFSF
J gene: TRBJ2-3; V gene: TRBV11-2; D gene: TRBD2; clone size: many; CDR3 DNA: TGTGCCAGCAGCCAAGGAGGACTAGCGGGGTACCAAGATACGCAGTATTTT; CDR3 protein: CASSQGGLAGYQDTQYF
J gene: TRBJ2-7; V gene: TRBV6-5; D gene: .; clone size: .; CDR3 DNA: TGTGCCAGCAGTTCGGCTCCCGACGAGCAGTACTTC; CDR3 protein: CASSSAPDEQYF
J gene: TRBJ1-1; V gene: TRBV7-9; D gene: .; clone size: few; CDR3 DNA: TGTGCCAGCAGCGGTCAAGTCGGGTCTTACACTGAAGCTTTCTTT; CDR3 protein: CASSGQVGSYTEAFF
J gene: TRBJ2-7; V gene: TRBV10-2; D gene: TRBD2; clone size: .; CDR3 DNA: TGCGCCAGCAGTGAGCCCCCGGCGCACCTAGCGGGCTACGAGCAGTACTTC; CDR3 protein: CASSEPPAHLAGYEQYF
J gene: TRBJ2-3; V gene: TRBV7-9; D gene: TRBD2; clone size: .; CDR3 DNA: TGTGCCAGCAGCCCCCCGGGGGGAGATACGCAGTATTTT; CDR3 protein: CASSPPGGDTQYF
J gene: TRBJ2-1; V gene: TRBV25-1; D gene: TRBD2; clone size: .; CDR3 DNA: TGTGCCAGCAGTGGCTCGCCCCCGGGACTAGCGGGAGGGGGTGAGCAGTTCTTC; CDR3 protein: CASSGSPPGLAGGGEQFF
J gene: TRBJ2-3; V gene: TRBV2; D gene: .; clone size: few; CDR3 DNA: TGTGCCAGCGCCTGGAGCGATACGCAGTATTTT; CDR3 protein: CASAWSDTQYF
J gene: TRBJ2-1; V gene: TRBV11-2; D gene: TRBD1; clone size: few; CDR3 DNA: TGTGCCAGCAGCTCCGGACAGGCCTACAATGAGCAGTTCTTC; CDR3 protein: CASSSGQAYNEQFF
J gene: TRBJ1-5; V gene: TRBV6-2/TRBV6-3; D gene: .; clone size: few; CDR3 DNA: TGTGCCAGCAGTCGGACGGATAGCAATCAGCCCCAGCATTTT; CDR3 protein: CASSRTDSNQPQHF